This TCR beta chain was observed in a study of T cells in Graves' hyperthyroidism and ophthalmopathy. TCR beta CDR3 regions were amplified from RNA transcripts. RT-PCR in the first round (using the HTBI primer set) targeted the TCR CDR3. TCRdb used MiXCR to reprocess the multiplex PCR reads, holding one entry per CDR3 protein. Of about 260,000 distinct CDR3 sequences listed, around 22% are singletons. The CDR3 is made up of 15 amino acids. V lost 6 bases to trimming and J lost 3 bases; unmatched junction nucleotides: 10. This clonotype was detected a few times. Specimen: blood. This sequence was found in a man younger than 40 with Graves' ophthalmopathy. The V gene is TRBV12-3 or TRBV12-4, the J gene TRBJ2-7, with 8 nucleotides matching TRBD1. CDR3 protein: CASRHGTGRSYEQYF. DNA of the CDR3: TGTGCCAGCAGACACGGGACAGGTAGGAGCTACGAGCAGTACTTC.